The clone carrying this T cell receptor beta chain has a count of ten or more. The antigen remains unidentified. This entry belongs to a study of T cell repertoires in cytomegalovirus infection. About the study: TCR beta signatures that were public indicated CMV infection and matching HLA type.

This CDR3 comprises 15 residues. J lost 5 bases, V lost 7 bases, and 12 bases had no gene match. The V gene's germline CDR1 is SNHLY and CDR2 FYNNEI. TCRdb reprocessed the reads via MiXCR and lists one record per CDR3 protein. Of around 280,000 distinct CDR3 sequences in the sample, about 9.1% were seen once. Study observations and caveats: Using cumulative public TCR beta family frequency, the authors identified those who carried CMV together with the relevant HLA. The ex vivo response was dominated by HLA-C-restricted CMV-specific TCR beta clonotypes.

The rearrangement links TRBV2 to TRBJ2-5; 8 positions match TRBD1. This sequence was found in a human donor in good health (CMV status not recorded). Some clones in this sample may be carry-over from other donors' samples. Sample: PBMCs. The CDR3 DNA reads as TGTGCCAGCACTCCCGGACAGGGAGGCACGGAGACCCAGTACTTC. Its translation is CASTPGQGGTETQYF.